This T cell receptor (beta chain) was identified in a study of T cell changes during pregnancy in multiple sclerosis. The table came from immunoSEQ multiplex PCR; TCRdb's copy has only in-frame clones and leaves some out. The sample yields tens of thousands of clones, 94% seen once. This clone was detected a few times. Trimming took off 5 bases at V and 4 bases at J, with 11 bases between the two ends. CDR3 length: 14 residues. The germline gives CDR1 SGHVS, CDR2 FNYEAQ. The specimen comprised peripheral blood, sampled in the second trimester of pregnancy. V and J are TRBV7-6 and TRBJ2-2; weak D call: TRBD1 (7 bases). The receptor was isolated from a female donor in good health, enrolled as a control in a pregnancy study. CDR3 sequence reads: CASSPRDSTGELFF. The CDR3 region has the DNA TGTGCCAGCAGCCCGCGGGACAGCACCGGGGAGCTGTTTTTT.